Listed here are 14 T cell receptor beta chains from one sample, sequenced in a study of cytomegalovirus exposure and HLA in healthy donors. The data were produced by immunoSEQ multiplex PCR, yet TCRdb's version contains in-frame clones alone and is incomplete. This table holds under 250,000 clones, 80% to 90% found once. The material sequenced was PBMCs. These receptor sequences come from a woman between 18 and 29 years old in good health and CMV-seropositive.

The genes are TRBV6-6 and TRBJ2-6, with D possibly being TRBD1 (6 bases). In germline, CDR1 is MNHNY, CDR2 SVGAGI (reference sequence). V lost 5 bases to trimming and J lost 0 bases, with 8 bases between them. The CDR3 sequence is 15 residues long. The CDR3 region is CASSGTISGANVLTF. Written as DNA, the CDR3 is TGTGCCAGCAGTGGGACAATCTCTGGGGCCAACGTCCTGACTTTC.

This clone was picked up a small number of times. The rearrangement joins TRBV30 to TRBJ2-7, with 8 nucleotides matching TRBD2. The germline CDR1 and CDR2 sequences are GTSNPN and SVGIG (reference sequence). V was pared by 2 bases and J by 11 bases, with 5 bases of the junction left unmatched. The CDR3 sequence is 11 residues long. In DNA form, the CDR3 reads TGTGCCTGGAGTCGGGAGGGTCAAGAGTACTTC. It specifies CAWSREGQEYF. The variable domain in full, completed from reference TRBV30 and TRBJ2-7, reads SQTIHQWPATLVQPVGSPLSLECTVEGTSNPNLYWYRQAAGRGLQLLFYSVGIGQISSEVPQNLSASRPQDRQFILSSKKLLLSDSGFYLCAWSREGQEYFGPGTRLTVT.

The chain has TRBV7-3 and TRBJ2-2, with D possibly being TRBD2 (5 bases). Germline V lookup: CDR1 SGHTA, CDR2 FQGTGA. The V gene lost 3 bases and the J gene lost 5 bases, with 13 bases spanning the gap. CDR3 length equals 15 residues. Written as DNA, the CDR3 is TGTGCCAGCAGCTTTCACACTGGGAGTACCGGGGAGCTGTTTTTT. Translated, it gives CASSFHTGSTGELFF.

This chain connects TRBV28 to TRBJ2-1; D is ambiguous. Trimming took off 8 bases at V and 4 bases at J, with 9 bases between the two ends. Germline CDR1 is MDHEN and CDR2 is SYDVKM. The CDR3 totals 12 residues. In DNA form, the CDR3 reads TGTGCCAGCTTCGGTCGTTACAATGAGCAGTTCTTC. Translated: CASFGRYNEQFF.

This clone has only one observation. CDR3 in amino acids: CASSQRAGRGYEQYF. The CDR3 DNA is TGTGCCAGTAGTCAGAGGGCCGGCCGTGGCTACGAGCAGTACTTC. The rearrangement uses TRBV19 and TRBJ2-7; D may be TRBD2 (5 bases). The CDR3 has 15 amino acids. Looked up from germline, CDR1 is LNHDA and CDR2 is SQIVND (reference sequence). Deletions cut 5 bases from V and 3 bases from J, with 17 bases between.

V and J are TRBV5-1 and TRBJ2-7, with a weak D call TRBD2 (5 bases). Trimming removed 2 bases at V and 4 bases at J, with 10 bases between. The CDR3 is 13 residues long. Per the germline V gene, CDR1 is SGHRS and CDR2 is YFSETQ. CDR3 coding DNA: TGCGCCAGCAGCTTAGGGAGTAAGTACGAGCAGTACTTC. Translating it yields CASSLGSKYEQYF. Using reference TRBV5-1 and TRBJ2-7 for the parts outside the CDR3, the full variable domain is KAGVTQTPRYLIKTRGQQVTLSCSPISGHRSVSWYQQTPGQGLQFLFEYFSETQRNKGNFPGRFSGRQFSNSRSEMNVSTLELGDSALYLCASSLGSKYEQYFGPGTRLTVT.

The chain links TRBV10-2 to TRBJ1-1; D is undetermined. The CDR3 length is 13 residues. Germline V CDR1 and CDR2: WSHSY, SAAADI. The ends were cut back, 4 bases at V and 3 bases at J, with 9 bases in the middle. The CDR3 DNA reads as TGCGCCAGCAGTGTAGGACTGTACACTGAAGCTTTCTTT. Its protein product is CASSVGLYTEAFF.

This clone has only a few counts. The CDR3 region is CASSPQGDGYTF. The CDR3 coding sequence is TGTGCCAGCAGTCCACAGGGAGATGGCTACACCTTC. The chain employs TRBV27 and TRBJ1-2; weak D call: TRBD1 (6 bases). The germline V gene encodes CDR1 MNHEY and CDR2 SMNVEV (reference sequence). The CDR3 totals 12 residues. V was shortened by 5 bases and J by 6 bases, with 10 bases between the two germline ends.

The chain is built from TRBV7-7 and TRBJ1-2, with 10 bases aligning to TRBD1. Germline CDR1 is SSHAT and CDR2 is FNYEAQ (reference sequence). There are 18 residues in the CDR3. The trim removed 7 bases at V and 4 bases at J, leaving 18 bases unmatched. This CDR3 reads CASIWASDRDRGTYGYTF. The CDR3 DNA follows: TGTGCCAGCATTTGGGCGTCAGACCGGGACAGGGGAACCTATGGCTACACCTTC.

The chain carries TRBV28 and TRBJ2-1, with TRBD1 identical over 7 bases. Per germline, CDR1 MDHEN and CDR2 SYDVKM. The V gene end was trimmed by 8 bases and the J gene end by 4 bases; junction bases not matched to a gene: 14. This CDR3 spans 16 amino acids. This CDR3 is CASSDSLGQSYNEQFF. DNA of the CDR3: TGTGCCAGCTCCGACTCTCTGGGACAGTCATACAATGAGCAGTTCTTC.

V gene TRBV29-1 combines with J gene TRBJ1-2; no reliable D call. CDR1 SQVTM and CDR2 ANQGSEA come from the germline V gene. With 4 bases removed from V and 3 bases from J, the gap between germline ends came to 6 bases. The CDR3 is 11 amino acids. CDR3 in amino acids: CSVGTDYGYTF. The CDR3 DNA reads TGCAGCGTTGGTACAGACTATGGCTACACCTTC.

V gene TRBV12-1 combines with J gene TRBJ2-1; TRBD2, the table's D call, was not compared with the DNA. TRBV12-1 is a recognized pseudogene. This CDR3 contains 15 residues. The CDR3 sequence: CASSFPRGSYNEQFF. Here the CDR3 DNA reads TGTGCCAGCAGCTTTCCCAGAGGCTCCTACAATGAGCAGTTCTTC.

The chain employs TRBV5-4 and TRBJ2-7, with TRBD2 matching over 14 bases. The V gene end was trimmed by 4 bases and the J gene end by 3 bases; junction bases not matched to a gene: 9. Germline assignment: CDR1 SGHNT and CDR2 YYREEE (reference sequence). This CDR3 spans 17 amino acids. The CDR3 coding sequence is TGTGCCAGCAGCCCAGGGACTAGCGGGAGCGGCTTCTACGAGCAGTACTTC. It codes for CASSPGTSGSGFYEQYF.

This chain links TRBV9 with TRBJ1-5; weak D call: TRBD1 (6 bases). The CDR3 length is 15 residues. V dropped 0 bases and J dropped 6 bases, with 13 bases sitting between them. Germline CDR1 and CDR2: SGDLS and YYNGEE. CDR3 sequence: CASSVDLGRGQPQHF. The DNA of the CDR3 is TGTGCCAGCAGCGTAGACCTGGGCAGGGGTCAGCCCCAGCATTTT.